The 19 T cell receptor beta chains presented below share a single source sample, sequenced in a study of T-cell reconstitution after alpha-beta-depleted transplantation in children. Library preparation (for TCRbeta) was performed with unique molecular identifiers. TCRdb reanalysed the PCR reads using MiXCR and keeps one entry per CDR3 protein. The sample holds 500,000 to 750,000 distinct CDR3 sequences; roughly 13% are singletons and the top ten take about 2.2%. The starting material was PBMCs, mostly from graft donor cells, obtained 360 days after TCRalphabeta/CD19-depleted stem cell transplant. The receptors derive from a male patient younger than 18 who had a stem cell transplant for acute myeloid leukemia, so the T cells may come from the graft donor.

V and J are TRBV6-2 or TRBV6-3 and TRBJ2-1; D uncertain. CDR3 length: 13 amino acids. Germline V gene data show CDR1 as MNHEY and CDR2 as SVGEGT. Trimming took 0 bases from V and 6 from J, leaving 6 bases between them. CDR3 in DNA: TGTGCCAGCAGTTACTCGCCTAGCAATGAGCAGTTCTTC. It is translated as CASSYSPSNEQFF.

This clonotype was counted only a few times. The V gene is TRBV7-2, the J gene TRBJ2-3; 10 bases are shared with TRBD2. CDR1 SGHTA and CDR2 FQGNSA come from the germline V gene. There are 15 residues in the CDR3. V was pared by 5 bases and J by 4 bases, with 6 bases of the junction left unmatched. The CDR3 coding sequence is TGTGCCAGCAGCCCGGGGACTAGCGAGGCAGATACGCAGTATTTT. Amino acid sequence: CASSPGTSEADTQYF.

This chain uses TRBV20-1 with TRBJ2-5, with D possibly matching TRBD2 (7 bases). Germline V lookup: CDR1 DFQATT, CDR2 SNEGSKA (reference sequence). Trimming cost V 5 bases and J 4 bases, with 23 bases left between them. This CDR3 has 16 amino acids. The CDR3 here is CSAPPGGQGFRETQYF. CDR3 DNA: TGCAGTGCTCCCCCGGGGGGTCAGGGGTTTCGAGAGACCCAGTACTTC.

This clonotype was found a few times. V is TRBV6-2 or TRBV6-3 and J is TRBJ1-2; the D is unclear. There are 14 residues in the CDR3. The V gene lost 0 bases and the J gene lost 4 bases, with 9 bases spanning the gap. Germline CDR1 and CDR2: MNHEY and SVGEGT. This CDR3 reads CASSYSSGGYGYTF. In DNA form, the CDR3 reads TGTGCCAGCAGTTACTCCTCCGGCGGCTATGGCTACACCTTC.

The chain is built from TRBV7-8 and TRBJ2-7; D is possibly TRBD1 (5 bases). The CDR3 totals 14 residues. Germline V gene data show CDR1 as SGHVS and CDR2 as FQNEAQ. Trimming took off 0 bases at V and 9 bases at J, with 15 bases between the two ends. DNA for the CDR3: TGTGCCAGCAGCTTAGCGGACCCGTCAAGGGGGCAGTACTTC. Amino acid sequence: CASSLADPSRGQYF.

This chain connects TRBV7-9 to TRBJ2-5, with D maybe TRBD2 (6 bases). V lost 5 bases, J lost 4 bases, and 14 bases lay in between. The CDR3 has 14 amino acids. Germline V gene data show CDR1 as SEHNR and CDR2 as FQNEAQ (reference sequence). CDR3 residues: CASSPRDQGETQYF. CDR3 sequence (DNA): TGTGCCAGCAGCCCGCGGGACCAGGGAGAGACCCAGTACTTC.

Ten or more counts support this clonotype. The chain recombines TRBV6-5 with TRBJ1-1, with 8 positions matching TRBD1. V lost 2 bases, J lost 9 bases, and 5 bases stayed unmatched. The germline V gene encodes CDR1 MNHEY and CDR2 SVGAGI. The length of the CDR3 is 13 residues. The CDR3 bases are TGTGCCAGCAGTTACGGCCAGGGGGCGAAAGCTTTCTTT. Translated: CASSYGQGAKAFF.

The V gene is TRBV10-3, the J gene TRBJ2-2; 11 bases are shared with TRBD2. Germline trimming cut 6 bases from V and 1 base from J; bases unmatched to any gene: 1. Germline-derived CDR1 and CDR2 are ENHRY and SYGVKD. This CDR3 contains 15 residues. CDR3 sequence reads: CAIRGTSGNTGELFF. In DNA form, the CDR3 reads TGTGCCATCAGGGGGACTAGCGGGAACACCGGGGAGCTGTTTTTT.

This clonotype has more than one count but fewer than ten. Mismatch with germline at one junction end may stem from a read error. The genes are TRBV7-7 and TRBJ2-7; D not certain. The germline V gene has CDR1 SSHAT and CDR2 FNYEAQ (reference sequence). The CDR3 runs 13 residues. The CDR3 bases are TGTGCTAGCAGCTCAGCTCGGGCCAACGAGCAGTACTTC. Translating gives CASSSARANEQYF.

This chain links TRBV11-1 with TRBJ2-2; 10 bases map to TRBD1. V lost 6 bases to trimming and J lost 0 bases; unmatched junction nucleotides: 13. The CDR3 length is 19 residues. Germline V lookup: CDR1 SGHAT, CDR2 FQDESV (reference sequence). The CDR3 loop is CASRPWFTTGGTNTGELFF. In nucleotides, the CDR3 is TGTGCCAGCAGGCCGTGGTTCACGACAGGGGGCACGAACACCGGGGAGCTGTTTTTT.

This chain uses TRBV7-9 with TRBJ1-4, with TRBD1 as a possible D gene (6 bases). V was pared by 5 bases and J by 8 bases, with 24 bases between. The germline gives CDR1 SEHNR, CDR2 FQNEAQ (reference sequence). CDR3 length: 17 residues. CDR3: CASSALTGNGGEEKLFF. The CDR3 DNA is TGTGCCAGCAGCGCACTTACAGGGAATGGGGGAGAAGAAAAACTGTTTTTT.

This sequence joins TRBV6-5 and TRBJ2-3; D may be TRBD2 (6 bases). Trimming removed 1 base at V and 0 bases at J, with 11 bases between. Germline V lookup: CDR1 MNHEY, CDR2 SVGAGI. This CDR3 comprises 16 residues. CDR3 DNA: TGTGCCAGCAGTTACTTCGGGACTTCTAGCACAGATACGCAGTATTTT. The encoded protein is CASSYFGTSSTDTQYF.

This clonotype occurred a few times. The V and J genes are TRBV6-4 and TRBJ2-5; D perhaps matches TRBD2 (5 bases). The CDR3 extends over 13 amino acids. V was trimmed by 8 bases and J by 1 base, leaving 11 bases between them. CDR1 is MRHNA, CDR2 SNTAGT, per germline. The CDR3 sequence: CASARGSQETQYF. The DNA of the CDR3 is TGTGCCAGCGCCCGTGGGAGCCAAGAGACCCAGTACTTC.

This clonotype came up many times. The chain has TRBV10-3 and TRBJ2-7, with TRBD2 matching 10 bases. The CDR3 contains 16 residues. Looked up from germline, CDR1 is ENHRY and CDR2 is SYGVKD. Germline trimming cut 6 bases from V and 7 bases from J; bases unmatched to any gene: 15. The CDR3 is CAISPHPGTSVREQYF. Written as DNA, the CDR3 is TGTGCCATCAGCCCCCACCCGGGGACTAGCGTTAGGGAGCAGTACTTC.

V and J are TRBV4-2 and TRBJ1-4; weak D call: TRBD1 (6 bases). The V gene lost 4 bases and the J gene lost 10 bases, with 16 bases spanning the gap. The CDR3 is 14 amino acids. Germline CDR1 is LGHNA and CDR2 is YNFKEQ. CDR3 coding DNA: TGTGCCAGCAGCCTGTACCAGGGGACCGGAAAACTGTTTTTT. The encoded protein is CASSLYQGTGKLFF.

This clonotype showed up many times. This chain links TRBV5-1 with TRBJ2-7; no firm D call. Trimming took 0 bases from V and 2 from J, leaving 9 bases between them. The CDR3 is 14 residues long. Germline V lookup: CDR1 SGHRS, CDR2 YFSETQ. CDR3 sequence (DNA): TGCGCCAGCAGCTTGGCTAGTTTCGCCTACGAGCAGTACTTC. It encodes CASSLASFAYEQYF.

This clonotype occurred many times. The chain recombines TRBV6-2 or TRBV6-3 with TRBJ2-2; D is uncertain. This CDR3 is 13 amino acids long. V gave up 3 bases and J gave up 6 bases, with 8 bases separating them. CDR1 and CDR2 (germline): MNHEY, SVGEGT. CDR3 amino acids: CASSYYPPGELFF. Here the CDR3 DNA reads TGTGCCAGCAGTTATTACCCTCCCGGGGAGCTGTTTTTT.

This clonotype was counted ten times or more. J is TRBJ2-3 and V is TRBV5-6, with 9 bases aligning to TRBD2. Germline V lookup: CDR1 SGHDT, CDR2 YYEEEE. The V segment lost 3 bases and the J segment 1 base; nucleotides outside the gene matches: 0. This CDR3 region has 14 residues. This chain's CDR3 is CASSSSGGTDTQYF. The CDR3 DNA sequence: TGTGCCAGCAGCTCTAGCGGGGGCACAGATACGCAGTATTTT.

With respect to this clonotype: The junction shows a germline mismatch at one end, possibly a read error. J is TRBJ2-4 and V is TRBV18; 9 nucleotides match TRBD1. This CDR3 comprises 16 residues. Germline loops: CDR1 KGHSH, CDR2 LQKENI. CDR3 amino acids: CACSLTGTGIQNIQYF. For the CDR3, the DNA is TGTGCCTGCTCACTTACCGGGACAGGGATCCAAAACATTCAGTACTTC.